The 15 T cell receptor beta chains in this list originate from one sample, sequenced in a study of T-cell reconstitution after alpha-beta-depleted transplantation in children. For TCRbeta, the library was prepared with unique molecular identifiers. TCRdb re-called the PCR reads through MiXCR, storing one row per CDR3 protein. The table lists a few hundred thousand distinct CDR3 sequences, about 9.3% of them singletons. Here the sequenced sample was PBMCs from the stem cell graft donor, taken from the stem cell graft. These receptors were obtained from a human donor who donated a stem cell graft to a child with acute lymphoblastic leukemia.

The chain recombines TRBV28 with TRBJ2-5; 9 bases align to TRBD2. J gave up 4 bases and V 2 bases, and 5 bases lay outside the gene matches. The CDR3 has 15 amino acids. CDR1 and CDR2 from the germline V gene are MDHEN and SYDVKM. CDR3 in amino acids: CASSLGREGRETQYF. As DNA, the CDR3 is TGTGCCAGCAGTTTAGGGCGGGAGGGGCGAGAGACCCAGTACTTC.

Ten or more counts support this clonotype. CDR3 bases: TGCAGTGCTAGAGACCTCTCACCAGATACGCAGTATTTT. Translating gives CSARDLSPDTQYF. The V and J genes are TRBV20-1 and TRBJ2-3; D gene ambiguous. Germline CDR1 reads DFQATT; CDR2 reads SNEGSKA (reference sequence). The CDR3 totals 13 residues. Trimming took off 0 bases at V and 4 bases at J, with 8 bases between the two ends.

This clonotype was counted a few times. The gene calls are TRBV5-1 and TRBJ2-5, with D possibly being TRBD1 or TRBD2 (5 bases each). Trimming removed 2 bases from V and 0 bases from J, with 11 bases in between. Germline values: CDR1 SGHRS, CDR2 YFSETQ. The CDR3 contains 15 residues. The CDR3 region has the DNA TGCGCCAGCAGCTTCGCCGGGGCCCACCAAGAGACCCAGTACTTC. Protein product: CASSFAGAHQETQYF.

The table lists this clonotype with many counts. The chain is built from TRBV28 and TRBJ2-7, with D perhaps TRBD2 (5 bases). The CDR3 spans 12 residues. Germline V CDR1 and CDR2: MDHEN, SYDVKM. The V gene lost 3 bases and the J gene lost 4 bases, with 7 bases spanning the gap. CDR3 protein: CASSLLAYEQYF. The CDR3 nucleotides read TGTGCCAGCAGTTTGCTAGCTTACGAGCAGTACTTC.

The chain is built from TRBV29-1 and TRBJ2-4, with a possible D match to TRBD1 (6 bases). The CDR3 is 13 residues long. Germline V gives CDR1 SQVTM, CDR2 ANQGSEA. V was clipped by 6 bases and J by 1 base, with 10 bases between them. In nucleotides, the CDR3 is TGCAGCGTGGTAGGACAGGCCAAAAACATTCAGTACTTC. Translating gives CSVVGQAKNIQYF.

The table lists this clonotype with a few counts. V usage is TRBV18 and J usage is TRBJ2-5; no firm D call. Trimming cost V 4 bases and J 7 bases, with 10 bases left between them. The CDR3 runs to 12 residues. Looked up from germline, CDR1 is KGHSH and CDR2 is LQKENI. CDR3 bases: TGTGCCAGCTCACGTTTATGGGTGACCCAGTACTTC. Its translation is CASSRLWVTQYF.

The chain is built from TRBV10-3 and TRBJ1-1; TRBD1 might be the D (5 bases). CDR1 and CDR2 from the germline V gene are ENHRY and SYGVKD. This CDR3 contains 15 residues. V was clipped by 4 bases and J by 0 bases, with 12 bases between them. This chain's CDR3 is CAISGGVQMNTEAFF. CDR3 sequence (DNA): TGTGCCATCAGTGGAGGGGTACAGATGAACACTGAAGCTTTCTTT.

This clonotype showed up just a few times. This chain uses TRBV7-9 with TRBJ2-1; 7 bases map to TRBD1. The V and J ends lost 5 bases and 9 bases, in that order; junction bases with no gene match: 7. CDR1 and CDR2 from the germline V gene are SEHNR and FQNEAQ (reference sequence). The length of the CDR3 is 13 residues. CDR3 amino acids: CASSATGWGEQFF. The CDR3 DNA follows: TGTGCCAGCAGCGCGACAGGGTGGGGTGAGCAGTTCTTC.

This chain joins TRBV3-1 and TRBJ2-1, with 8 bases matching TRBD2. With 4 bases clipped from V and 8 bases from J, the junction kept 10 bases outside the gene matches. Per germline, CDR1 LGHDT and CDR2 YNNKEL (reference sequence). The CDR3 runs 15 residues. CDR3 amino acids: CASSLLAGRGHEQFF. The CDR3 DNA sequence: TGTGCCAGCAGCCTTTTAGCGGGAAGGGGTCATGAGCAGTTCTTC.

This clonotype occurred a few times. This chain uses TRBV6-2 or TRBV6-3 with TRBJ2-7; D not resolved. Trimming took 7 bases from V and 3 from J, leaving 16 bases between them. The CDR3 loop spans 14 amino acids. Germline CDR1 MNHEY, CDR2 SVGEGT. CDR3 DNA: TGTGCCAGCACCGAACTATTACAAGGCTACGAGCAGTACTTC. Translating gives CASTELLQGYEQYF.

Written as DNA, the CDR3 is TGTGCCAGCAGCCAAGCAATAGCTTTGGATACGCAGTATTTT. Protein sequence: CASSQAIALDTQYF. J is TRBJ2-3 and V is TRBV3-1; D is unresolved. Germline assignment: CDR1 LGHDT and CDR2 YNNKEL (reference sequence). The V and J ends lost 1 base and 6 bases respectively, with 11 bases between them. The CDR3 sequence is 14 residues long.

This chain uses TRBV20-1 with TRBJ2-7, with TRBD2 matching over 9 bases. The length of the CDR3 is 14 residues. The germline CDR1 and CDR2 sequences are DFQATT and SNEGSKA (reference sequence). J lost 2 bases, V lost 5 bases, and 7 bases had no gene match. The CDR3 DNA sequence: TGCAGTGCTGGGGATATAGCGGGGGCCTACGAGCAGTACTTC. It is translated as CSAGDIAGAYEQYF.

This clonotype has just a few counts. The J gene is TRBJ2-1, the V gene TRBV5-5, with 10 bases fitting TRBD2. J gave up 3 bases and V 0 bases, and 3 bases lay outside the gene matches. Per germline, CDR1 SGHKS and CDR2 YYEKEE (reference sequence). The CDR3 runs to 16 residues. The CDR3 loop reads CASSLALAGVYNEQFF. The CDR3 DNA is TGTGCCAGCAGCTTGGCCCTAGCGGGAGTCTACAATGAGCAGTTCTTC.

This clonotype was seen a handful of times. The chain has TRBV12-3 or TRBV12-4 and TRBJ1-5; D possibly corresponds to TRBD1 (6 bases). There are 17 residues in the CDR3. Trimming pared 3 bases from V and 1 base from J, leaving 16 bases between. The DNA for the CDR3 is TGTGCCAGCAGTTTCTTAACCGGGACACCGAGCAATCAGCCCCAGCATTTT. It translates to CASSFLTGTPSNQPQHF.

The sample holds a few counts of this clonotype. The chain combines TRBV6-5 with TRBJ2-1; possibly TRBD2 for D (6 bases). Germline V gives CDR1 MNHEY, CDR2 SVGAGI. CDR3 size: 16 residues. Between the trimmed V and J ends, which lost 2 bases and 1 base, there was a span of 12 bases. The CDR3 DNA follows: TGTGCCAGCAGTTACGGGGTTAGCGGATCCTACAATGAGCAGTTCTTC. Amino acids: CASSYGVSGSYNEQFF.